The 22 T cell receptor beta chains reported below all come from one sample, sequenced in a study of OX40 agonist ivuxolimab in advanced cancers. Assay used: immunoSEQ multiplex PCR; TCRdb lists only in-frame clones, some missing. The sample has some 74,000 clones, 65% to 90% seen once. The sequences come from CD4+ or CD8+ T cells sorted from blood, collected in a trial of the OX40 agonist ivuxolimab. The receptor source for this set is an adult with an advanced solid tumor such as melanoma, head and neck, liver or kidney cancer.

The gene calls are TRBV28 and TRBJ2-3; 16 nucleotides line up with TRBD2. The junction had 11 bases not matched to a gene; V was cut back by 10 bases and J by 4 bases. Per germline, CDR1 MDHEN and CDR2 SYDVKM. This CDR3 has 17 residues. The DNA of the CDR3 is TGTGCCACCAGACTAGCCGGGACTAGCGGGGGGGCAGATACGCAGTATTTT. It translates to CATRLAGTSGGADTQYF.

The V gene is TRBV5-4, the J gene TRBJ1-2, with D perhaps TRBD1 (5 bases). The CDR3 spans 13 residues. Looked up from germline, CDR1 is SGHNT and CDR2 is YYREEE (reference sequence). V lost 0 bases and J 8 bases, leaving 11 bases between the germline ends. The CDR3: CASSLAGGPGYTF. The CDR3 coding sequence is TGTGCCAGCAGCTTGGCCGGGGGTCCCGGCTACACCTTC.

The chain employs TRBV5-1 and TRBJ1-1; maybe TRBD1 (6 bases). The germline gives CDR1 SGHRS, CDR2 YFSETQ. Trimming pared 0 bases from V and 1 base from J, leaving 13 bases between. CDR3 size: 16 residues. As DNA, the CDR3 is TGCGCCAGCAGCTTGGGGGGGCAATGGAGGAACACTGAAGCTTTCTTT. Translation gives CASSLGGQWRNTEAFF.

The chain carries TRBV19 and TRBJ1-2, with D hard to call. With 6 bases removed from V and 2 bases from J, the gap between germline ends came to 10 bases. This CDR3 is 13 amino acids long. The V gene's germline CDR1 is LNHDA and CDR2 SQIVND (reference sequence). The CDR3 spells CASRSQRNYGYTF. The DNA for the CDR3 is TGTGCCAGTAGGTCACAGAGGAACTATGGCTACACCTTC.

V usage is TRBV15 and J usage is TRBJ2-1; 7 nucleotides agree with TRBD2. The CDR3 consists of 16 residues. Per the germline V gene, CDR1 is LNHNV and CDR2 is YYDKDF (reference sequence). V was clipped by 2 bases and J by 5 bases; unmatched bases: 9. The CDR3 loop is CATSRIRPGRDNEQFF. CDR3 nucleotide sequence: TGTGCCACCAGCAGAATCCGCCCTGGGAGGGACAATGAGCAGTTCTTC. Combining the CDR3 with reference TRBV15 and TRBJ2-1 gives the whole variable domain DAMVIQNPRYQVTQFGKPVTLSCSQTLNHNVMYWYQQKSSQAPKLLFHYYDKDFNNEADTPDNFQSRRPNTSFCFLDIRSPGLGDTAMYLCATSRIRPGRDNEQFFGPGTRLTVL.

The count of this clone is one. The genes are TRBV30 and TRBJ2-7, with TRBD2 as a possible D gene (5 bases). Germline V CDR1 and CDR2: GTSNPN, SVGIG (reference sequence). CDR3 size: 13 residues. V was shortened by 2 bases and J by 2 bases, with 10 bases between the two germline ends. CDR3 residues: CAWSRTLAYEQYF. The CDR3 DNA sequence: TGTGCCTGGAGTCGGACTCTAGCCTACGAGCAGTACTTC.

The gene calls are TRBV28 and TRBJ2-7; 8 bases match TRBD2. Germline V lookup: CDR1 MDHEN, CDR2 SYDVKM. With 5 bases clipped from V and 4 bases from J, the junction kept 7 bases outside the gene matches. The CDR3 contains 14 residues. DNA of the CDR3: TGTGCCAGCAGTACCCCGGGAGGGAGGTACGAGCAGTACTTC. Residues: CASSTPGGRYEQYF.

This rearrangement joins TRBV19 to TRBJ2-2; maybe TRBD1 (6 bases). The germline V gene encodes CDR1 LNHDA and CDR2 SQIVND (reference sequence). CDR3 length: 14 amino acids. V lost 4 bases to trimming and J lost 9 bases, with 15 bases between them. The DNA for the CDR3 is TGTGCCAGTAGTAGCCGGGACATTCGGCGGGAGCTGTTTTTT. This translates into CASSSRDIRRELFF.

The rearrangement links TRBV2 to TRBJ2-1; D is possibly TRBD2 (6 bases). This CDR3 has 14 amino acids. Trimming cost V 7 bases and J 7 bases, with 17 bases left between them. CDR1 SNHLY and CDR2 FYNNEI come from the germline V gene. The CDR3 here is CASNRGGRLNEQFF. For the CDR3, the DNA is TGTGCCAGCAACCGCGGAGGGAGACTAAATGAGCAGTTCTTC.

V and J are TRBV5-8 and TRBJ2-3, with TRBD2 as a possible D gene (6 bases). CDR1 is SGHTS and CDR2 is YDEGEE in the germline V gene. The CDR3 consists of 15 residues. V was shortened by 5 bases and J by 0 bases, with 13 bases between the two germline ends. This CDR3 is CASRFRGISTDTQYF. In nucleotides, the CDR3 is TGTGCCAGCAGATTTCGGGGGATCAGCACAGATACGCAGTATTTT.

V usage is TRBV19 and J usage is TRBJ1-3; D call uncertain. Germline V lookup: CDR1 LNHDA, CDR2 SQIVND (reference sequence). The CDR3 is made up of 15 amino acids. V was trimmed by 6 bases and J by 5 bases, leaving 17 bases between them. The CDR3 loop reads CASSPTGGGRNTIYF. The CDR3 DNA sequence: TGTGCCAGTAGCCCAACCGGTGGCGGGAGAAACACCATATATTTT.

This rearrangement joins TRBV6-1 to TRBJ2-5; no reliable D call. The V end lost 7 bases, the J end lost 6 bases, and 15 bases lay between the germline ends. From germline, CDR1 is MNHNS and CDR2 SASEGT. The CDR3 extends over 13 amino acids. Here the CDR3 DNA reads TGTGCCAGCACGTTAAATGGGCGCAAGACCCAGTACTTC. Its protein is CASTLNGRKTQYF.

J is TRBJ2-1 and V is TRBV12-1. TRBV12-1 is tagged as a pseudogene. The CDR3 consists of 12 residues. CDR3 in DNA: TGTGCCAGCACCCGGAACTACAATGAGCAGTTCTTC. Translation gives CASTRNYNEQFF.

The rearrangement links TRBV9 to TRBJ1-6, with D possibly matching TRBD1 (5 bases). V dropped 3 bases and J dropped 8 bases, with 21 bases sitting between them. Germline V gene data show CDR1 as SGDLS and CDR2 as YYNGEE. The CDR3 length is 17 residues. The CDR3 DNA sequence: TGTGCCAGCAGCGCCACCCCGGGCAGGGCTACCGATTCACCCCTCCACTTT. Protein product: CASSATPGRATDSPLHF.

The rearrangement links TRBV6-4 to TRBJ1-1; D remains unclear. In germline, CDR1 is MRHNA, CDR2 SNTAGT. Trimming took 0 bases from V and 1 from J, leaving 6 bases between them. This CDR3 has 14 amino acids. The CDR3 DNA reads TGTGCCAGCAGTGACTCGTCCAGGAACACTGAAGCTTTCTTT. It codes for CASSDSSRNTEAFF.

The chain links TRBV28 to TRBJ2-2, with 13 bases lining up with TRBD2. This CDR3 comprises 19 residues. Germline loops: CDR1 MDHEN, CDR2 SYDVKM. The V gene end was trimmed by 4 bases and the J gene end by 7 bases; junction bases not matched to a gene: 15. The CDR3 bases are TGTGCCAGCAGTTCGTTACCCGGGACTAGCGGGGCGATGGGCGGGGAGCTGTTTTTT. Protein sequence: CASSSLPGTSGAMGGELFF. Combining the CDR3 with reference TRBV28 and TRBJ2-2 gives the whole variable domain DVKVTQSSRYLVKRTGEKVFLECVQDMDHENMFWYRQDPGLGLRLIYFSYDVKMKEKGDIPEGYSVSREKKERFSLILESASTNQTSMYLCASSSLPGTSGAMGGELFFGEGSRLTVL.

In its sample, this clone was seen a few times. V is TRBV18 and J is TRBJ2-1, with 13 bases fitting TRBD2. This CDR3 is 15 amino acids long. Germline CDR1 and CDR2: KGHSH and LQKENI. V lost 8 bases to trimming and J lost 5 bases; unmatched junction nucleotides: 6. The CDR3 DNA follows: TGTGCCAGCGTAAGGACTAGCGGGGGAGACAATGAGCAGTTCTTC. Translated, it gives CASVRTSGGDNEQFF.

The CDR3, as DNA: TGTGCCAGCAGCGTAAAGCACACCGGGGAGCTGTTTTTT. It translates to CASSVKHTGELFF. The genes are TRBV7-2 and TRBJ2-2; no clear D gene. The ends were cut back, 5 bases at V and 3 bases at J, with 7 bases in the middle. Germline V gene data show CDR1 as SGHTA and CDR2 as FQGNSA. This CDR3 contains 13 residues. The variable domain in full, with the rest retrieved from reference TRBV7-2 and TRBJ2-2, is GAGVSQSPSNKVTEKGKDVELRCDPISGHTALYWYRQSLGQGLEFLIYFQGNSAPDKSGLPSDRFSAERTGGSVSTLTIQRTQQEDSAVYLCASSVKHTGELFFGEGSRLTVL.

The chain uses TRBV4-3 and TRBJ2-1; D gene ambiguous. V gave up 0 bases and J gave up 3 bases, with 18 bases separating them. Germline values: CDR1 LGHNA, CDR2 YSLEER. CDR3 length: 18 amino acids. The CDR3: CASSQDQKLPKGYNEQFF. The CDR3 DNA is TGCGCCAGCAGCCAAGATCAAAAACTACCAAAAGGCTACAATGAGCAGTTCTTC.

The rearrangement joins TRBV2 to TRBJ1-2; no definite D call. Trimming stripped 7 bases from V and 2 bases from J, with 8 bases between. CDR3 length equals 12 residues. The germline gives CDR1 SNHLY, CDR2 FYNNEI. The CDR3 coding sequence is TGTGCCAGCAAGGCAGCAAACTATGGCTACACCTTC. This gives the protein CASKAANYGYTF.

J is TRBJ1-1 and V is TRBV5-1; 8 bases align to TRBD1. The CDR3 runs to 14 residues. The trim removed 3 bases at V and 5 bases at J, leaving 6 bases unmatched. Germline lookup yields CDR1 SGHRS and CDR2 YFSETQ. Written as DNA, the CDR3 is TGCGCCAGCAGCTCACAGGGGGAATCGACTGAAGCTTTCTTT. This codes for CASSSQGESTEAFF. Complete variable domain (other parts from reference TRBV5-1 and TRBJ1-1): KAGVTQTPRYLIKTRGQQVTLSCSPISGHRSVSWYQQTPGQGLQFLFEYFSETQRNKGNFPGRFSGRQFSNSRSEMNVSTLELGDSALYLCASSSQGESTEAFFGQGTRLTVV.

The chain employs TRBV7-9 and TRBJ2-6; perhaps TRBD1 as D (5 bases). V dropped 5 bases and J dropped 2 bases, with 19 bases sitting between them. The CDR3 covers 18 residues. CDR1 SEHNR and CDR2 FQNEAQ come from the germline V gene (reference sequence). This CDR3 is CASSPSTIGATGANVLTF. The CDR3 coding sequence is TGTGCCAGCAGCCCGTCGACAATTGGGGCCACTGGGGCCAACGTCCTGACTTTC.